Listed below are T cell receptor beta chains from one sample, sequenced in a study of T-cell reconstitution after alpha-beta-depleted transplantation in children. One entry per CDR3 protein results from TCRdb running MiXCR on the PCR reads. The sample includes nearly 20,000 distinct CDR3 sequences, roughly 13% of them seen just once. This sample comprised PBMCs, mostly from graft donor cells, obtained 60 days after TCRalphabeta/CD19-depleted stem cell transplant. The receptor source for this set is a female patient aged 2-10 years who had a stem cell transplant for congenital amegakaryocytic thrombocytopenia, so the T cells may come from the graft donor. The CDR3 runs from the conserved cysteine through the conserved F or W. Each record gives: clone size, J gene, D gene, V gene, CDR3 DNA, CDR3 protein. A D gene is named only where the DNA matches it firmly. Clone size, where shown, is once, few, many, or a class for clones that have expanded.

many,TRBJ1-5,TRBD1,TRBV20-1,TGCAGTGCAAGACAGGGGGCTGGACAGCCCCAGCATTTT,CSARQGAGQPQHF
many,TRBJ2-1,-,TRBV2,TGTGCCAGCAGTTCGGAGCAGGGCCAGTTCTTC,CASSSEQGQFF
many,TRBJ2-5,-,TRBV5-1,TGCGCCAGCAGCTATGGCGATGAGACCCAGTACTTC,CASSYGDETQYF
many,TRBJ2-7,-,TRBV5-4,TGTGCCAGCAGCCGGTTAGGGTCCCACGAGCAGTACTTC,CASSRLGSHEQYF
many,TRBJ2-7,-,TRBV20-1,TGCAGTGCTAGTAGGGGCTACGAGCAGTACTTC,CSASRGYEQYF
few,TRBJ2-5,TRBD1,TRBV7-6,TGTGCCAGCAGCTGGGACAGAATCCAAGAGACCCAGTACTTC,CASSWDRIQETQYF
many,TRBJ2-3,-,TRBV7-9,TGTGCCAGCAGCAAACGCGACAGGCCCGGGGGCACAGATACGCAGTATTTT,CASSKRDRPGGTDTQYF
many,TRBJ2-2,TRBD2,TRBV20-1,TGCAGTGCTAGAGCGCTAGCGGGGGTCACCGGGGAGCTGTTTTTT,CSARALAGVTGELFF
-,TRBJ2-2,-,TRBV19,TGTGCCAGTAGCACAAACAGGGCCACCGGGGAGCTGTTTTTT,CASSTNRATGELFF
many,TRBJ2-7,-,TRBV15,TGTGCCACCAGCAGAGATAGTTCTTCGGATCCTTACGAGCAGTACTTC,CATSRDSSSDPYEQYF
-,TRBJ2-7,TRBD2,TRBV20-1,TGCAGTGCTAGGGGACTAGCGGGCGAATACAGCTCCTACGAGCAGTACTTC,CSARGLAGEYSSYEQYF
many,TRBJ2-7,TRBD2,TRBV7-8,TGTGCCAGCAGCTTAGGGCTAGCGGGAGGGGGTCTCTACGAGCAGTACTTC,CASSLGLAGGGLYEQYF
many,TRBJ2-1,TRBD2,TRBV2,TGTGCCAGCACTTTACTAGCGGTGGATGAGCAGTTCTTC,CASTLLAVDEQFF
many,TRBJ1-4,TRBD1,TRBV11-2,TGTGCCAGCAGCTTAGACCCGACAGGGGTTAATGAAAAACTGTTTTTT,CASSLDPTGVNEKLFF
-,TRBJ2-7,TRBD2,TRBV5-1,TGCGCCAGCAGCTTGGGGACTAGCGGGATTTATAACGAGCAGTACTTC,CASSLGTSGIYNEQYF
medium-sized,TRBJ2-2,TRBD1,TRBV5-1,TGCGCCAGCAGACGACAGGGGACCGGGGAGCTGTTTTTT,CASRRQGTGELFF
many,TRBJ2-5,-,TRBV6-4,TGTGCCAGCAGCCCCAGGGGGGGGGGGCACCAAGAGACCCAGTACTTC,CASSPRGGGHQETQYF
-,TRBJ2-1,-,TRBV30,TGTGCCTGGAGTATAGCGGATCTCTCCTACAATGAGCAGTTCTTC,CAWSIADLSYNEQFF
-,TRBJ1-6,-,TRBV30,TGTGCCTGGGAGCCCGACAAGTCAGGAAATTCACCCCTCCACTTT,CAWEPDKSGNSPLHF
few,TRBJ2-2,TRBD1,TRBV11-3,TGTGCCAGCAGCCTCGGACAGGGGGCGTACACCGGGGAGCTGTTTTTT,CASSLGQGAYTGELFF
many,TRBJ1-1,-,TRBV4-1,TGCGCCAGCAGCCAACCGACAGCGCTGAACACTGAAGCTTTCTTT,CASSQPTALNTEAFF
many,TRBJ2-1,-,TRBV5-1,TGCGCCAGCAGCTCTACCGGGACACAAGGGGATGAGCAGTTCTTC,CASSSTGTQGDEQFF
many,TRBJ2-3,TRBD1,TRBV20-1,TGCAGTGCTAGAGATGCTGGACAGGGCCCCGATACGCAGTATTTT,CSARDAGQGPDTQYF
many,TRBJ2-5,-,TRBV5-1,TGCGCCAGCACCCCCGGAGGGATCGAGACCCAGTACTTC,CASTPGGIETQYF
many,TRBJ1-2,-,TRBV12-3/TRBV12-4,TGTGCCAGCAGTTTACATCTTAACTATGGCTACACCTTC,CASSLHLNYGYTF
-,TRBJ2-3,-,TRBV15,TGTGCCACCAGCAGAGAGGGCAGCGTGGGCACAGATACGCAGTATTTT,CATSREGSVGTDTQYF
many,TRBJ1-2,-,TRBV29-1,TGCAGCGTAGTAAGGACAGTAGCTAACTATGGCTACACCTTC,CSVVRTVANYGYTF
many,TRBJ2-5,-,TRBV12-3/TRBV12-4,TGTGCCAGCAGCCCCGGACAGAAAGAGACCCAGTACTTC,CASSPGQKETQYF
-,TRBJ2-3,-,TRBV5-5,TGTGCCAGCAGTCGGGGGACAGATACGCAGTATTTT,CASSRGTDTQYF
-,TRBJ1-1,-,TRBV29-1,TGCAGCGTTGGTCCCACTGAAGCTTTCTTT,CSVGPTEAFF
many,TRBJ1-3,-,TRBV12-3/TRBV12-4,TGTGCCAGCAGTTTGAGGGTCGGTGGAAACACCATATATTTT,CASSLRVGGNTIYF
many,TRBJ2-3,TRBD2,TRBV5-6,TGTGCCAGTACCCGTGGGCTAGCGGCCCCAGATACGCAGTATTTT,CASTRGLAAPDTQYF
many,TRBJ2-1,TRBD2,TRBV9,TGTGCCAGCAGCGGGACGGGACTAGCGGGGGCCTACAATGAGCAGTTCTTC,CASSGTGLAGAYNEQFF
many,TRBJ2-7,TRBD1,TRBV5-5,TGTGCCAGCAGCCCAATAAGGACAGGGGGTAACGAGCAGTACTTC,CASSPIRTGGNEQYF
-,TRBJ1-2,-,TRBV30,TGTGCCTGGAGTCGAGGTGGTGGTGGCTACACCTTC,CAWSRGGGGYTF
few,TRBJ2-3,TRBD2,TRBV11-2,TGTGCCAGCAGCCTCTGGGGGACTAGTGTCACAGATACGCAGTATTTT,CASSLWGTSVTDTQYF
-,TRBJ2-3,-,TRBV28,TGTGCCAGCAGACTTAGGGGGGGAGGCACAGATACGCAGTATTTT,CASRLRGGGTDTQYF
-,TRBJ2-1,-,TRBV7-2,TGTGCCAGCAGCTTAGCGCCAATGAATGAGCAGTTCTTC,CASSLAPMNEQFF
many,TRBJ2-7,TRBD2,TRBV2,TGTGCCAGCAGTGAACGCGCTAGCGGGAGATACGAGCAGTACTTC,CASSERASGRYEQYF
many,TRBJ1-6,-,TRBV6-5,TGTGCCAGCAGTTACAGGGTTTCACCCCTCCACTTT,CASSYRVSPLHF
many,TRBJ1-5,TRBD1,TRBV19,TGTGCCAGTAGTATTGACAGGGGGCAGCCCCAGCATTTT,CASSIDRGQPQHF
-,TRBJ1-5,-,TRBV30,TGTGCCTGGAGTAGGTGGGGAAATCAGCCCCAGCATTTT,CAWSRWGNQPQHF
many,TRBJ2-4,TRBD1,TRBV12-3/TRBV12-4,TGTGCCAGCAGTCCGGGGGGACAGGGCTGGAACATTCAGTACTTC,CASSPGGQGWNIQYF
many,TRBJ2-1,TRBD2,TRBV10-3,TGTGCCGCCTCGTCGAGCGGGAGTCGGGATGAGCAGTTCTTC,CAASSSGSRDEQFF
large,TRBJ2-1,-,TRBV5-6,TGTGCCAGCCGACCAGGCCTAGGGTACAATGAGCAGTTCTTC,CASRPGLGYNEQFF
few,TRBJ2-5,-,TRBV28,TGTGCCAGCAGTTCCGGAAGGAGATCCCGGGCGGAGACCCAGTACTTC,CASSSGRRSRAETQYF
many,TRBJ2-2,-,TRBV5-4,TGTGCCAGCAGACCGGGGAACACCGGGGAGCTGTTTTTT,CASRPGNTGELFF
many,TRBJ2-4,TRBD2,TRBV2,TGTGCCAGCAGTCCGACTAGCGGGAGTTTCATTCAGTACTTC,CASSPTSGSFIQYF
medium-sized,TRBJ2-1,TRBD2,TRBV20-1,TGCAGTGCTAGAAAGGCTAGCGGGAGTGGCGATGAGCAGTTCTTC,CSARKASGSGDEQFF
many,TRBJ2-7,TRBD2,TRBV4-1,TGCGCCAGCAGCCGGATACTAGCGGGAGAGCAGTACTTC,CASSRILAGEQYF
-,TRBJ2-3,-,TRBV9,TGTGCCAGCAGCGATCGACCCCTAGGAGATACGCAGTATTTT,CASSDRPLGDTQYF
many,TRBJ2-2,TRBD2,TRBV2,TGTGCCGCGGGGGGTAACGGGGAGCTGTTTTTT,CAAGGNGELFF
many,TRBJ2-7,-,TRBV20-1,TGCAGTGCTAGAGGCAGGTTTTACGAGCAGTACTTC,CSARGRFYEQYF